This T cell receptor (beta chain) was recorded in a study of regulatory T cells in long-lasting Graves disease. The study's findings and limits: Lower TCR diversity was seen in persistent Graves' patients than in newly diagnosed ones.

As concerns this clonotype: Its antigen is still unknown.

The time point: newly diagnosed GD, antithyroid drugs for less than 3 months. With RNA extracted from PBMCs as input, the TCR library was made. V was clipped by 3 bases and J by 7 bases, with 19 bases between them. The CDR3 extends over 15 amino acids. Germline lookup yields CDR1 SGDLS and CDR2 YYNGEE. Construction of the TCR beta libraries employed iRepertoire HTBI primers in conjunction with Arm-PCR of CDR3 regions. Each CDR3 protein gets one entry after TCRdb re-called the multiplex PCR reads with MiXCR. Among approximately 400,000 distinct CDR3 sequences listed, 14% to 15% were seen once. These data also formed part of another study, on T cells in Graves' hyperthyroidism and ophthalmopathy.

The TCR sequence derives from a woman aged 25 to 39 with Graves disease. The V call is TRBV9, the J call TRBJ1-2; D perhaps matches TRBD1 (6 bases). The source material was peripheral blood mononuclear cells (PBMCs), sampled at new diagnosis, from a patient treated with antithyroid drugs. CDR3 sequence: CASSAPQQGAFGYTF. The CDR3 DNA reads TGTGCCAGCAGCGCTCCGCAACAGGGTGCTTTTGGCTACACCTTC. Drawing the rest from reference TRBV9 and TRBJ1-2, the complete variable domain is DSGVTQTPKHLITATGQRVTLRCSPRSGDLSVYWYQQSLDQGLQFLIQYYNGEERAKGNILERFSAQQFPDLHSELNLSSLELGDSALYFCASSAPQQGAFGYTFGSGTRLTVV.